This T cell receptor (beta chain) was identified in a study of identical twins. Study findings and constraints: Models underestimated TCR alpha sharing (out-of-frame) in monozygotic twins.

In regard to this clonotype: The antigen is not known.

TCRdb used MiXCR to reprocess the 5' RACE reads, holding one entry per CDR3 protein. The data show approximately 590,000 distinct CDR3 sequences, nearly 10% seen once. V was cut by 3 bases and J by 0 bases, with 8 bases left in between. The CDR3 has 13 residues. CDR1 is DFQATT and CDR2 is SNEGSKA in the germline V gene (reference sequence). These data were also filed under a second study, of yellow fever vaccine responses in identical twins. From that paper: Reportedly, the T cell response mounted by twins to vaccine seemed partly convergent, partly personalized.

This TCR came from a woman between 18 and 30 years old in good health. Sequencing was performed on PBMCs. The V call is TRBV20-1, the J call TRBJ1-1; a possible D gene is TRBD1 (5 bases). CDR3 region: CSARGELNTEAFF. The DNA for the CDR3 is TGCAGTGCTAGGGGGGAGTTGAACACTGAAGCTTTCTTT.